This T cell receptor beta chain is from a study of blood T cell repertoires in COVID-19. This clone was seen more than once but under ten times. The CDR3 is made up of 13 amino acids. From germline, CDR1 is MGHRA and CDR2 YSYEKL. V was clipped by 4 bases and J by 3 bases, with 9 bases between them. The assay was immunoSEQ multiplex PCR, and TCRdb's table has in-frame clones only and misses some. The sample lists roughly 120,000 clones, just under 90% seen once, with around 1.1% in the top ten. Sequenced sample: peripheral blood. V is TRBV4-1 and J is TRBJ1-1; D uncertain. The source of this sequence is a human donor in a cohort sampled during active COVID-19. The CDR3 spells CASSRIRDTEAFF. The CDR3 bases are TGCGCCAGCAGCCGAATACGGGACACTGAAGCTTTCTTT.